The T cell receptor beta chain under discussion was sequenced for a study of T-cell reconstitution after alpha-beta-depleted transplantation in children. CDR1 and CDR2 from the germline V gene are MDHEN and SYDVKM. V lost 6 bases to trimming and J lost 7 bases; unmatched junction nucleotides: 4. The CDR3 covers 13 residues. Overall study findings and caveats: Diversity and T-cell counts at one year after transplant derived mostly from new T cells. Several hundred expanded graft clones reportedly were the source of alpha-beta T cells about two months after transplant.

Unique molecular identifiers were used to barcode this TCRbeta library. Each CDR3 protein is one row after TCRdb ran MiXCR on the PCR reads. Of 200,000 to 250,000 distinct CDR3 sequences listed, approximately 11% were seen once; the top ten hold 28%. This clonotype was counted many times. Its antigen is undetermined. V is TRBV28 and J is TRBJ1-5; the match to TRBD1 covers 9 bases. The sequence was obtained from a child younger than two with acute myeloid leukemia, due to receive a stem cell transplant. The specimen comprised PBMCs, sampled before TCRalphabeta/CD19-depleted stem cell transplant. CDR3 sequence reads: CASRTDRGQPQHF. CDR3 coding DNA: TGTGCCAGCAGGACGGACAGGGGCCAGCCCCAGCATTTT.